This T cell receptor (beta chain) is drawn from a study of cytomegalovirus exposure and HLA in healthy donors. PCR involved 60 Vbeta and 13 Jbeta primers. Clones were read by immunoSEQ multiplex PCR, and TCRdb kept only the in-frame ones, dropping some. The table shows 110,000 to 150,000 clones, with 75% to 90% occurring only once. Note on this clone: Its cognate antigen is unknown.

Notes on the study in general: In a later analysis, HLA-C alleles had the fewest associated TCRs, DRB1 alleles the most. Donors belonging to an Asian-associated ancestry cluster reportedly showed fewer N-insertions in productive TCRs than the approximately 670-donor mean, according to what a later analysis found. At a 0.05 false discovery rate, a later analysis found 16,951 TCR beta sequences to be associated with HLA alleles.

V lost 7 bases, J lost 1 base, and 20 bases lay in between. Germline CDR1 is SGHRS and CDR2 is YFSETQ. The CDR3 extends over 16 amino acids. The gene calls are TRBV5-1 and TRBJ1-1, with a weak D call TRBD1 (5 bases). This sequence was found in a man aged 40-55 years in good health and CMV-seronegative. Source material: PBMCs. The CDR3 reads CASFEAQGWGNTEAFF. The CDR3 bases are TGCGCCAGCTTCGAGGCCCAGGGTTGGGGGAACACTGAAGCTTTCTTT. Supplemented by reference TRBV5-1 and TRBJ1-1, the full variable domain reads KAGVTQTPRYLIKTRGQQVTLSCSPISGHRSVSWYQQTPGQGLQFLFEYFSETQRNKGNFPGRFSGRQFSNSRSEMNVSTLELGDSALYLCASFEAQGWGNTEAFFGQGTRLTVV.